A single sample is the source of the 17 T cell receptor beta chains below, sequenced in a study of beta chain features in type 1 diabetes. What was sequenced were expressed TCRB transcripts, since all of the isolated RNA had been reverse transcribed. Profiling relied on immunoSEQ multiplex PCR, and the TCRdb table lists in-frame clones only, not all of them. Here the sample spans hundreds of thousands of clones, 15% to 17% being singletons. The sample taken for sequencing was naive CD4+ T cells from blood. All receptors derive from a man aged 18 to 30 in good health.

The sample holds a few counts of this clone. The rearrangement links TRBV10-3 to TRBJ2-3, with D tentatively TRBD2 (5 bases). Germline assignment: CDR1 ENHRY and CDR2 SYGVKD. The CDR3 sequence is 15 residues long. V gave up 4 bases and J gave up 4 bases, with 15 bases separating them. The CDR3 sequence is CAISGYSGRADTQYF. The CDR3 DNA reads as TGTGCCATCAGTGGATACAGCGGTCGGGCAGATACGCAGTATTTT.

This clone was seen a handful of times. The same CDR3 is also encoded by other DNA sequences in this sample. The V and J genes are TRBV20-1 and TRBJ2-1; D is undetermined. This CDR3 comprises 11 residues. The V end was cut by 1 base, the J end by 5 bases, with 3 bases between. Germline V gene data show CDR1 as DFQATT and CDR2 as SNEGSKA (reference sequence). For the CDR3, the DNA is TGCAGTGCTAGAGGAAACAATGAGCAGTTCTTC. It codes for CSARGNNEQFF.

On this clone itself: The same CDR3 arises from other DNA sequences in this sample as well. The chain couples TRBV5-1 to TRBJ2-5, with D possibly TRBD1 on 6 matching bases. Germline CDR1 reads SGHRS; CDR2 reads YFSETQ. There are 13 residues in the CDR3. Trimming cost V 2 bases and J 5 bases, with 10 bases left between them. CDR3 nucleotides: TGCGCCAGCAGCTTACAGGGTCCGGAGACCCAGTACTTC. This gives the protein CASSLQGPETQYF.

This clone has only a few counts. This chain joins TRBV19 and TRBJ2-1; 8 positions match TRBD2. The ends lost 6 bases at V and 8 bases at J; junction bases unmatched: 6. The CDR3 is 13 amino acids. CDR1 is LNHDA, CDR2 SQIVND, per germline (reference sequence). The chain's CDR3 is CASSGGALDEQFF. The CDR3 DNA reads as TGTGCCAGTAGCGGGGGGGCCCTGGATGAGCAGTTCTTC.

This clone has just a few counts. CDR3 loop: CASSLLDRDTEAFF. CDR3 in DNA: TGCGCCAGCAGCTTACTGGACAGAGACACTGAAGCTTTCTTT. The chain has TRBV5-1 and TRBJ1-1; the D gene is possibly TRBD1 (6 bases). Germline V gives CDR1 SGHRS, CDR2 YFSETQ. This CDR3 comprises 14 residues. V lost 2 bases, J lost 3 bases, and 11 bases lay in between.

The rearrangement uses TRBV11-3 and TRBJ2-5; TRBD2 agrees at 15 bases. The CDR3 runs 16 residues. Losses at the gene ends were 5 bases for V and 6 bases for J; bases not matched to a gene: 7. Germline CDR1 is SGHNT and CDR2 is YENEEA. The CDR3, as DNA: TGTGCCAGCAGCCGAGGACTAGCGGGAGGGCCCCAGACCCAGTACTTC. Translation gives CASSRGLAGGPQTQYF.

This chain connects TRBV9 to TRBJ2-3; 7 bases align to TRBD1. This CDR3 has 13 amino acids. Germline V gene data show CDR1 as SGDLS and CDR2 as YYNGEE. V was clipped by 9 bases and J by 0 bases; unmatched bases: 4. CDR3: CATGTASTDTQYF. CDR3 DNA sequence: TGTGCCACCGGGACAGCTAGCACAGATACGCAGTATTTT.

This clone turned up a few times. CDR3 amino acids: CASSLDGTGGPKEQYF. CDR3 sequence (DNA): TGTGCCAGCAGCTTGGACGGGACAGGAGGGCCGAAGGAGCAGTACTTC. The chain couples TRBV5-4 to TRBJ2-7; 8 nucleotides line up with TRBD1. The ends lost 0 bases at V and 7 bases at J; junction bases unmatched: 12. Per the germline V gene, CDR1 is SGHNT and CDR2 is YYREEE (reference sequence). There are 16 residues in the CDR3.

This chain connects TRBV7-9 to TRBJ1-5; 9 bases are shared with TRBD1. V lost 4 bases, J lost 0 bases, and 4 bases stayed unmatched. The CDR3 sequence is 16 residues long. Germline CDR1 is SEHNR and CDR2 is FQNEAQ (reference sequence). The CDR3 DNA reads as TGTGCCAGCAGCTCCGGGACAGGGAATAGCAATCAGCCCCAGCATTTT. Its translation: CASSSGTGNSNQPQHF. The complete variable domain, with remaining parts taken from reference TRBV7-9 and TRBJ1-5, reads DTGVSQNPRHKITKRGQNVTFRCDPISEHNRLYWYRQTLGQGPEFLTYFQNEAQLEKSRLLSDRFSAERPKGSFSTLEIQRTEQGDSAMYLCASSSGTGNSNQPQHFGDGTRLSIL.

The CDR3 region has the DNA TGTGCTAGTGGTCCAGCCAGGGGGGGCGCCGGTAAAAATGAGCAGTTCTTC. Its protein is CASGPARGGAGKNEQFF. This sequence joins TRBV12-5 and TRBJ2-1; D tentatively fits TRBD1 or TRBD2 (7 bases each). The CDR3 extends over 17 amino acids. V was pared by 5 bases and J by 7 bases, with 24 bases between. The germline V gene encodes CDR1 LGHNT and CDR2 FRNRAP.

This clone was seen a few times. The chain uses TRBV25-1 and TRBJ2-3, with 8 bases fitting TRBD1. With 5 bases clipped from V and 2 bases from J, the junction kept 15 bases outside the gene matches. CDR1 is MGHDK and CDR2 is SYGVNS in the germline V gene. The CDR3 spans 18 residues. CDR3 region: CASSPHRTGWEVTDTQYF. CDR3 DNA: TGTGCCAGCAGTCCTCACCGGACAGGGTGGGAGGTCACAGATACGCAGTATTTT.

The gene calls are TRBV28 and TRBJ1-5; possibly TRBD1 for D (5 bases). V lost 2 bases to trimming and J lost 4 bases, with 6 bases between them. The CDR3 runs 13 residues. The germline CDR1 and CDR2 sequences are MDHEN and SYDVKM. The CDR3 DNA is TGTGCCAGCAGTTTAGCAGGGAATCAGCCCCAGCATTTT. Translating gives CASSLAGNQPQHF.

The gene calls are TRBV5-1 and TRBJ2-1, with 13 bases lining up with TRBD2. This CDR3 region has 18 residues. Trimming took 4 bases from V and 2 from J; bases not matched to a gene: 9. Germline CDR1 reads SGHRS; CDR2 reads YFSETQ. This CDR3 is CASSPRTSGRITYNEQFF. For the CDR3, the DNA is TGCGCCAGCAGCCCCCGGACTAGCGGGAGAATCACCTACAATGAGCAGTTCTTC.

The CDR3 protein is CASTRGTEAFF. As DNA, the CDR3 is TGTGCCAGCACCAGGGGCACTGAAGCTTTCTTT. The genes are TRBV28 and TRBJ1-1; D perhaps matches TRBD1 (6 bases). Germline values: CDR1 MDHEN, CDR2 SYDVKM. This CDR3 comprises 11 residues. With 7 bases removed from V and 4 bases from J, the gap between germline ends came to 7 bases.

This clone turned up a few times. The chain is built from TRBV30 and TRBJ2-1; D possibly corresponds to TRBD2 (6 bases). The germline V and J ends were trimmed by 2 bases and 2 bases, with 19 bases remaining between them. Germline assignment: CDR1 GTSNPN and CDR2 SVGIG (reference sequence). CDR3 length equals 17 residues. The CDR3 loop is CAWSRILVQRAYNEQFF. The CDR3 DNA reads as TGTGCCTGGAGTCGGATTCTTGTCCAGCGGGCCTACAATGAGCAGTTCTTC.

CDR3 DNA sequence: TGTGCCAGCAGCCTACAGGGGGCTTTTGAGCAGTTCTTC. Its protein is CASSLQGAFEQFF. The V gene is TRBV7-2, the J gene TRBJ2-1; TRBD1 matches at 9 bases. CDR3 length: 13 amino acids. Trimming cost V 5 bases and J 9 bases; bases outside gene matches: 5. Looked up from germline, CDR1 is SGHTA and CDR2 is FQGNSA.

The J gene is TRBJ2-1, the V gene TRBV6-1, with 7 bases aligning to TRBD1. Germline V gene data show CDR1 as MNHNS and CDR2 as SASEGT. V lost 1 base to trimming and J lost 1 base; unmatched junction nucleotides: 4. The CDR3 is 16 amino acids. CDR3 sequence: CASSEVVTGSYNEQFF. CDR3 nucleotide sequence: TGTGCCAGCAGTGAAGTGGTGACAGGGTCCTACAATGAGCAGTTCTTC.